This is a list of T cell receptor beta chains from one sample in a study of response to subunit inactivated influenza vaccine. TCRdb reprocessed the RT-PCR reads with MiXCR, giving one entry per CDR3 protein. Here the sample spans roughly 790,000 distinct CDR3 sequences, 21% being singletons. The starting material was PBMCs from blood, obtained 4 to 6 days after vaccination. These receptor sequences come from a man aged 45-60 years who received an inactivated influenza vaccine. Each CDR3 is given with its conserved first and last residue. D genes are given only for firm matches. Size is omitted from some rows. Given values are once, few, many or a class for expanded clones.

j_gene: TRBJ1-2; d_gene: .; abundance: .; v_gene: TRBV27; CDR3nt: TGTGCCAGCAGACAGGGCGTCTATGGCTACACCTTC; CDR3aa: CASRQGVYGYTF
j_gene: TRBJ1-6; d_gene: .; abundance: few; v_gene: TRBV5-1; CDR3nt: TGCGCCAGCAGATCACATGCGGATAATTCACCCCTCCACTTT; CDR3aa: CASRSHADNSPLHF
j_gene: TRBJ2-1; d_gene: .; abundance: .; v_gene: TRBV28; CDR3nt: TGTGCCAGCGCGATCGAACAAAGCTCCTACAATGAGCAGTTCTTC; CDR3aa: CASAIEQSSYNEQFF
j_gene: TRBJ2-1; d_gene: .; abundance: .; v_gene: TRBV7-3; CDR3nt: TGTGCCAGCAGCTTACCGGGGGCGACCTACAATGAGCAGTTCTTC; CDR3aa: CASSLPGATYNEQFF
j_gene: TRBJ2-2; d_gene: TRBD2; abundance: few; v_gene: TRBV4-3; CDR3nt: TGCGCCAGCAGCCAAGATAGGCTAGCGGGAGGGCCTAGCACCGGGGAGCTGTTTTTT; CDR3aa: CASSQDRLAGGPSTGELFF
j_gene: TRBJ1-1; d_gene: .; abundance: few; v_gene: TRBV24-1; CDR3nt: TGTGCCACCAGTGAGTCACAGGGCAGGACCACTGAAGCTTTCTTT; CDR3aa: CATSESQGRTTEAFF
j_gene: TRBJ2-3; d_gene: TRBD2; abundance: .; v_gene: TRBV20-1; CDR3nt: TGCAGTGCTCGGACTAGCGGTGGGACTACGCAGTATTTT; CDR3aa: CSARTSGGTTQYF
j_gene: TRBJ1-1; d_gene: .; abundance: many; v_gene: TRBV20-1; CDR3nt: TGCAGTGCTAGAGAGACGGAGGGGTTCTTT; CDR3aa: CSARETEGFF
j_gene: TRBJ2-1; d_gene: .; abundance: .; v_gene: TRBV11-2; CDR3nt: TGTGCCAGCAGCTTAGAACTCGTCAATGAGCAGTTCTTC; CDR3aa: CASSLELVNEQFF
j_gene: TRBJ1-2; d_gene: .; abundance: few; v_gene: TRBV12-3/TRBV12-4; CDR3nt: TGTGCCAGCAAAAAGGCAGGGGAAGCTAACTATGGCTACACCTTC; CDR3aa: CASKKAGEANYGYTF
j_gene: TRBJ2-7; d_gene: .; abundance: .; v_gene: TRBV12-3/TRBV12-4; CDR3nt: TGTGCCAGCAGTTGGGCGCTGTTTATCCACGAGCAGTACTTC; CDR3aa: CASSWALFIHEQYF
j_gene: TRBJ2-7; d_gene: TRBD2; abundance: few; v_gene: TRBV20-1; CDR3nt: TGCAGTGCTAGTGGCAGCGGGGTCTCCTACGAGCAGTACTTC; CDR3aa: CSASGSGVSYEQYF
j_gene: TRBJ2-7; d_gene: TRBD2; abundance: many; v_gene: TRBV20-1; CDR3nt: TGCAGTGCTAGAGATCAAAGGAGCGGGAGGGCCTCCTACGAGCAGTACTTC; CDR3aa: CSARDQRSGRASYEQYF
j_gene: TRBJ1-4; d_gene: .; abundance: .; v_gene: TRBV29-1; CDR3nt: TGCAGCGTTGAAAAGCCGGGGGCCGTGGGTCGAAAACTGTTTTTT; CDR3aa: CSVEKPGAVGRKLFF
j_gene: TRBJ2-3; d_gene: .; abundance: .; v_gene: TRBV5-1; CDR3nt: TGCGCCAGCAGCTTGGCGGCTTTGAAGAGCACAGATACGCAGTATTTT; CDR3aa: CASSLAALKSTDTQYF
j_gene: TRBJ2-2; d_gene: .; abundance: .; v_gene: TRBV29-1; CDR3nt: TGCAGCGTTCATGGCACAGGTTTGAACACCGGGGAGCTGTTTTTT; CDR3aa: CSVHGTGLNTGELFF
j_gene: TRBJ2-7; d_gene: .; abundance: .; v_gene: TRBV7-9; CDR3nt: TGTGCCAGCAGCGGACATTCCTCCTCCTACGAGCAGTACTTC; CDR3aa: CASSGHSSSYEQYF
j_gene: TRBJ1-5; d_gene: .; abundance: few; v_gene: TRBV29-1; CDR3nt: TGCAGCGTTCGCGTAACCGATAGCAATCAGCCCCAGCATTTT; CDR3aa: CSVRVTDSNQPQHF
j_gene: TRBJ2-5; d_gene: .; abundance: .; v_gene: TRBV10-2; CDR3nt: TGCGCCAGCAGTGATTGGACAGCCTCGGAGGAGAGCCAGTACTTC; CDR3aa: CASSDWTASEESQYF
j_gene: TRBJ2-3; d_gene: .; abundance: .; v_gene: TRBV14; CDR3nt: TGTGCCAGCAGCCAAGGTCCCCAGGGCGGCACAGATACGCAGTATTTT; CDR3aa: CASSQGPQGGTDTQYF
j_gene: TRBJ2-3; d_gene: TRBD1; abundance: .; v_gene: TRBV24-1; CDR3nt: TGTGCCACCAGTGAGCCGGGACAGGGGAGCACAGATACGCAGTATTTT; CDR3aa: CATSEPGQGSTDTQYF
j_gene: TRBJ2-3; d_gene: .; abundance: few; v_gene: TRBV4-3; CDR3nt: TGCGCCAGCAGCCAAGTGACAGGCCGAGATACGCAGTATTTT; CDR3aa: CASSQVTGRDTQYF
j_gene: TRBJ1-5; d_gene: .; abundance: few; v_gene: TRBV24-1; CDR3nt: TGTGCCACCAGCGACGGAGGAAGGAGCAATCAGCCCCAGCATTTT; CDR3aa: CATSDGGRSNQPQHF
j_gene: TRBJ2-1; d_gene: .; abundance: .; v_gene: TRBV9; CDR3nt: TGTGCCAGCAGCGTCCGGGACTCCCCCTACAATGAGCAGTTCTTC; CDR3aa: CASSVRDSPYNEQFF
j_gene: TRBJ2-7; d_gene: .; abundance: .; v_gene: TRBV7-8; CDR3nt: TGTGCCAGCAGCTTAGCGAGGCAGGGGTACGAGCAGTACTTC; CDR3aa: CASSLARQGYEQYF
j_gene: TRBJ1-1; d_gene: .; abundance: .; v_gene: TRBV7-2; CDR3nt: TGTGCCAGCAGCTTAGAAGGCATCAACACTGAAGCTTTCTTT; CDR3aa: CASSLEGINTEAFF
j_gene: TRBJ2-5; d_gene: .; abundance: many; v_gene: TRBV6-1; CDR3nt: TGTGCCACCTCAACAGGGAAATCAGAGACCCAGTACTTC; CDR3aa: CATSTGKSETQYF
j_gene: TRBJ2-3; d_gene: .; abundance: .; v_gene: TRBV12-3/TRBV12-4; CDR3nt: TGTGCCAGCAGACCTGCCCCTCCTTCGAAGAGGGATACGCAGTATTTT; CDR3aa: CASRPAPPSKRDTQYF
j_gene: TRBJ2-5; d_gene: TRBD2; abundance: few; v_gene: TRBV2; CDR3nt: TGTGCCAGCAGTGTCGGGGGGGCCGTAGAGACCCAGTACTTC; CDR3aa: CASSVGGAVETQYF
j_gene: TRBJ2-1; d_gene: TRBD1; abundance: .; v_gene: TRBV29-1; CDR3nt: TGCAGCGTTGAATCAGCAGGGGGTTTGGGCAATGAGCAGTTCTTC; CDR3aa: CSVESAGGLGNEQFF
j_gene: TRBJ2-1; d_gene: TRBD2; abundance: many; v_gene: TRBV29-1; CDR3nt: TGCAGCGCTCTCCCTACTAGCGGGAACTACAATGAGCAGTTCTTC; CDR3aa: CSALPTSGNYNEQFF
j_gene: TRBJ2-7; d_gene: TRBD2; abundance: many; v_gene: TRBV20-1; CDR3nt: TGCAGTGCTAGAGCAGCGGGAGGGCCCCACGAGCAGTACTTC; CDR3aa: CSARAAGGPHEQYF
j_gene: TRBJ2-7; d_gene: TRBD1; abundance: few; v_gene: TRBV12-3/TRBV12-4; CDR3nt: TGTGCCAGCAGTTTAGCCAGGGGGCGGACCTACGAGCAGTACTTC; CDR3aa: CASSLARGRTYEQYF
j_gene: TRBJ1-2; d_gene: TRBD1; abundance: .; v_gene: TRBV6-5; CDR3nt: TGTGCCAGCAGTAAAGGGACAGGAGGTTACACCTTC; CDR3aa: CASSKGTGGYTF
j_gene: TRBJ1-4; d_gene: .; abundance: few; v_gene: TRBV6-2/TRBV6-3; CDR3nt: TGTGCCAGCAGTTACGGCTGGCGAAGGGCGGGGGAAAAACTGTTTTTT; CDR3aa: CASSYGWRRAGEKLFF
j_gene: TRBJ2-1; d_gene: TRBD2; abundance: once; v_gene: TRBV7-9; CDR3nt: TGTGCCAGCAGCTTATCGGGGGGTCTAAATGAGCAGTTCTTC; CDR3aa: CASSLSGGLNEQFF
j_gene: TRBJ2-7; d_gene: .; abundance: many; v_gene: TRBV28; CDR3nt: TGTGCCAGCAGAACAGGCTCCTACGAGCAGTACTTC; CDR3aa: CASRTGSYEQYF
j_gene: TRBJ2-1; d_gene: .; abundance: .; v_gene: TRBV20-1; CDR3nt: TGCAGTGCTAGAGATCAGGGGGAGGGAAGCGAGAATGAGCAGTTCTTC; CDR3aa: CSARDQGEGSENEQFF
j_gene: TRBJ2-2; d_gene: .; abundance: .; v_gene: TRBV3-1; CDR3nt: TGTGCCAGCAGCCAGCTCCCGGGAGAAACCGGGGAGCTGTTTTTT; CDR3aa: CASSQLPGETGELFF
j_gene: TRBJ2-1; d_gene: .; abundance: .; v_gene: TRBV5-1; CDR3nt: TGCGCCAGCCGCCTGAGCGGGCTAACTGAGCAGTTCTTC; CDR3aa: CASRLSGLTEQFF
j_gene: TRBJ2-5; d_gene: TRBD1; abundance: .; v_gene: TRBV4-3; CDR3nt: TGCGCCAGCAGCCAATCCCCAGGGGGCTGGGAGACCCAGTACTTC; CDR3aa: CASSQSPGGWETQYF
j_gene: TRBJ2-7; d_gene: .; abundance: .; v_gene: TRBV4-2; CDR3nt: TGTGCCAGCAGCCACCCGGGGAACTACGAGCAGTACTTC; CDR3aa: CASSHPGNYEQYF
j_gene: TRBJ1-2; d_gene: .; abundance: .; v_gene: TRBV6-2/TRBV6-3; CDR3nt: TGTGCCAGCAGCCAAGGGACATCCAACTATGGCTACACCTTC; CDR3aa: CASSQGTSNYGYTF
j_gene: TRBJ2-2; d_gene: TRBD1; abundance: .; v_gene: TRBV6-2/TRBV6-3; CDR3nt: TGTGCCAGCAGTTACTCGATCAGGGGGTATGGAGGGGAGCTGTTTTTT; CDR3aa: CASSYSIRGYGGELFF
j_gene: TRBJ1-2; d_gene: TRBD1; abundance: few; v_gene: TRBV28; CDR3nt: TGTGCCAGCAGTTTTTTCTCGGACAGGTTCTATGGCTACACCTTC; CDR3aa: CASSFFSDRFYGYTF
j_gene: TRBJ1-1; d_gene: .; abundance: .; v_gene: TRBV5-4; CDR3nt: TGTGCCAGCGGACAACAGGGAAGTTTAACTGAAGCTTTCTTT; CDR3aa: CASGQQGSLTEAFF
j_gene: TRBJ2-1; d_gene: .; abundance: few; v_gene: TRBV11-2; CDR3nt: TGTGCCAGCAGCCGCGTTTCGGAGATTGAGCAGTTCTTC; CDR3aa: CASSRVSEIEQFF